The 3 T cell receptor beta chains given below trace back to one sample, sequenced in a study of a mutant IDH1 vaccine in newly diagnosed glioma. As to time point: week 11, during vaccination. Every vaccine dose comprised 300 ug of mutant IDH1 20-mer peptide plus topical imiquimod. Assay: immunoSEQ multiplex PCR; the TCRdb copy retains only in-frame clones and omits some. Among around 30,000 clones listed, 90% were seen once. These receptors have no identified antigens. This material consisted of PBMCs, taken from a glioma patient whose treatment included an IDH1 peptide vaccine. The receptor set was obtained from a man aged 18-30 years with glioma.

This chain connects TRBV14 to TRBJ1-2; maybe TRBD1 (5 bases). Germline V gene data show CDR1 as SGHDN and CDR2 as FVKESK. V was clipped by 4 bases and J by 5 bases, with 17 bases between them. The length of the CDR3 is 15 residues. The DNA of the CDR3 is TGTGCCAGCAGCCCTTCTCCCGGCGGGGGATATGGCTACACCTTC. It yields the protein CASSPSPGGGYGYTF.

Only one count was recorded for this clone. The chain recombines TRBV9 with TRBJ2-5, with D unclear. The CDR3 spans 15 residues. The germline V gene encodes CDR1 SGDLS and CDR2 YYNGEE. The ends were cut back, 2 bases at V and 4 bases at J, with 15 bases in the middle. This chain's CDR3 is CASSVKATHRETQYF. CDR3 coding DNA: TGTGCCAGCAGCGTGAAGGCTACCCACCGAGAGACCCAGTACTTC. Full variable domain (missing parts from reference TRBV9 and TRBJ2-5): DSGVTQTPKHLITATGQRVTLRCSPRSGDLSVYWYQQSLDQGLQFLIQYYNGEERAKGNILERFSAQQFPDLHSELNLSSLELGDSALYFCASSVKATHRETQYFGPGTRLLVL.

The chain combines TRBV15 with TRBJ1-1, with D unclear. The CDR3 is made up of 14 amino acids. Trimming stripped 0 bases from V and 4 bases from J, with 9 bases between. Per germline, CDR1 LNHNV and CDR2 YYDKDF (reference sequence). CDR3 sequence reads: CATSRDQVGTEAFF. The CDR3 bases are TGTGCCACCAGCAGAGATCAAGTGGGCACTGAAGCTTTCTTT.